This T cell receptor beta chain came from a study of Ad26.COV2.S vaccination and SARS-CoV-2 variants. Broader study findings: Spike-specific CD8+ and CD4+ T cell responses reportedly showed substantial breadth after vaccination. Placebo recipients and vaccine recipients were similar in non-spike TCR breadth.

Treatment reported: some 20 received Ad26.COV2.S at low or high dose, single or two shots; about five received placebo; per-sample allocation not given. Day 63 after the first injection of vaccine or placebo was the sampling time. Sequenced by immunoSEQ multiplex PCR; TCRdb stores in-frame clones only, minus some. The sample lists about 350,000 clones, around 89% seen once, with about 5% in the top ten. This clone has only a few counts. Antigen unknown. The germline V gene encodes CDR1 SGDLS and CDR2 YYNGEE. The CDR3 is made up of 14 amino acids. V lost 4 bases to trimming and J lost 8 bases, with 18 bases between them.

The chain joins TRBV9 to TRBJ1-2; D remains unclear. Sequenced here: peripheral blood, sampled in a trial of Ad26.COV2.S vaccine versus placebo. This receptor was identified in a person between 18 and 65 years old who received the Ad26.COV2.S COVID-19 vaccine or a placebo. The CDR3 region has the DNA TGTGCCAGCAGCACTACCACAGTTCGCAGCGGCTACACCTTC. This gives the protein CASSTTTVRSGYTF.